A selection of T cell receptor beta chains follows, all from one sample in a study of blood T cell repertoires in COVID-19. Only in-frame clones appear in the TCRdb table, and some are missing; sequencing was by immunoSEQ multiplex PCR. The sample holds over 30,000 clones, approximately 81% seen once. Source material: peripheral blood. The receptors derive from a man older than 75 with active or convalescent COVID-19. Each CDR3 is given with its conserved first and last residue.

v_gene	j_gene	len	CDR3aa
TRBV15	TRBJ2-1	16	CATSRDTGGSFNEQFF
TRBV11-3	TRBJ2-7	14	CASSRGLAGEIEYF
TRBV19	TRBJ2-7	14	CASGTGTSSYEQYF
TRBV4-2	TRBJ2-1	15	CASSQAGLGYNEQFF
TRBV3-1/TRBV3-2	TRBJ1-2	16	CASSQDGGRQLYGYTF
TRBV4-1	TRBJ2-3	15	CASSQYPRSTDTQYF
TRBV29-1	TRBJ2-5	13	CSVGQGAGETQYF
TRBV9	TRBJ2-2	13	CASSPRTTGELFF
TRBV19	TRBJ2-5	16	CASSAGGPSPGVRRNF
TRBV18	TRBJ2-1	18	CASSPPSKGLSSYNEQFF
TRBV5-1	TRBJ2-7	14	CASSPGQGAYEQYF
TRBV5-1	TRBJ2-5	14	CASTRRQGRETQYF
TRBV4-3	TRBJ2-5	14	CASSQDWGGETQYF
TRBV24-1	TRBJ2-5	15	CATSDWEGGVETQYF
TRBV19	TRBJ1-5	15	CASIGTGEGNQPQHF
TRBV10-3	TRBJ2-5	15	CAISNDYSGRETQYF
TRBV5-6	TRBJ2-6	19	CASSLGRGFGSSGANVLTF
TRBV7-2	TRBJ2-3	14	CASSNGGTADTQYF
TRBV7-9	TRBJ2-7	17	CASSLVSGTGIEDEQYF
TRBV4-1	TRBJ1-1	16	CASSQGMGGVNTEAFF
TRBV6-5	TRBJ2-7	15	CASRPQDSRPYEQYF
TRBV15	TRBJ1-2	16	CATSRPGQGSNYGYTF
TRBV7-2	TRBJ1-1	13	CASSLRGNTEAFF
TRBV6-2/TRBV6-3	TRBJ2-3	15	CASSPRGTGSGSQYF
TRBV9	TRBJ2-7	16	CASSVGPDRSTYEQYF
TRBV19	TRBJ2-3	15	CASSIEADWTDTQYF
TRBV7-4	TRBJ2-7	15	CASSGDRGNVHEQYF
TRBV6-1	TRBJ2-1	15	CASRGGGAAVNEQFF
TRBV5-1	TRBJ1-3	14	CASSLDSSGNTIYF
TRBV7-2	TRBJ1-2	15	CASSLGGTGDNGYTF
TRBV9	TRBJ2-5	14	CASSLSGGQETQYF
TRBV10-3	TRBJ1-3	14	CAISGRQGRNTIYF
TRBV3-1/TRBV3-2	TRBJ1-3	16	CASSQDVRVSGNTIYF
TRBV5-4	TRBJ2-3	15	CASSSGGVGTDTQYF
TRBV3-1/TRBV3-2	TRBJ2-2	17	CPPSQERRGGRAGELFF
TRBV6-5	TRBJ2-2	14	CASSRGHDTGELFF
TRBV4-1	TRBJ1-2	15	CASSQGTGEAYGYTF
TRBV18	TRBJ2-5	11	CASSTRGTQYF
TRBV7-2	TRBJ1-2	12	CASSLATGDYTF
TRBV7-2	TRBJ2-1	13	CASRGDSYNEQFF
TRBV6-4	TRBJ2-7	15	CASSVTEKNGYEQYF
TRBV24-1	TRBJ2-2	17	CATSDSSGRAGTGELFF
TRBV28	TRBJ2-7	14	CASSPGQGLREQYF
TRBV5-1	TRBJ2-5	15	CASSPSGGAGETQYF
TRBV6-5	TRBJ2-6	15	CASRPGSSGANVLTF
TRBV18	TRBJ2-5	13	CASSPQGLETQYF
TRBV19	TRBJ1-3	14	CASSPGGPGNTIYF